The 23 T cell receptor beta chains below all came from one sample that was sequenced in a study of response to subunit inactivated influenza vaccine. A single record per CDR3 protein comes from TCRdb applying MiXCR to the RT-PCR reads. The sample lists about 650,000 distinct CDR3 sequences, roughly 14% occurring once. The material sequenced was PBMCs from blood, taken roughly 12 days after vaccination. The receptors derive from a man between 45 and 60 years old who received an inactivated influenza vaccine.

V gene TRBV12-3 or TRBV12-4 combines with J gene TRBJ2-7, with a tentative D call TRBD2 (5 bases). Trimming took off 6 bases at V and 7 bases at J, with 22 bases between the two ends. This CDR3 has 15 residues. The chain's CDR3 is CASRGDGLGSREQYF. The CDR3 region has the DNA TGTGCCAGCAGAGGAGACGGACTTGGGTCGAGGGAGCAGTACTTC.

This chain uses TRBV29-1 with TRBJ1-1, with a possible D match to TRBD1 (5 bases). CDR3 length: 10 amino acids. V was clipped by 6 bases and J by 10 bases, with 12 bases between them. Germline assignment: CDR1 SQVTM and CDR2 ANQGSEA. This chain's CDR3 is CSVGEGRAFF. CDR3 sequence (DNA): TGCAGCGTAGGGGAGGGGCGAGCTTTCTTT.

The rearrangement uses TRBV20-1 and TRBJ2-2, with D tentatively TRBD1 or TRBD2 (5 bases each). V lost 2 bases to trimming and J lost 1 base, with 14 bases between them. This CDR3 contains 16 residues. The germline CDR1 and CDR2 sequences are DFQATT and SNEGSKA (reference sequence). In DNA, the CDR3 is TGCAGTGCTAGAAGGGACGGCCGATGGAACACCGGGGAGCTGTTTTTT. It translates to CSARRDGRWNTGELFF.

J is TRBJ1-2 and V is TRBV12-3 or TRBV12-4, with 8 bases fitting TRBD1. The CDR3 loop spans 15 amino acids. With 5 bases clipped from V and 5 bases from J, the junction kept 10 bases outside the gene matches. Written as DNA, the CDR3 is TGTGCCAGCAGTATCGGACAGGGAGACCCTTATGGCTACACCTTC. Its protein product is CASSIGQGDPYGYTF.

This clonotype has more than one count but fewer than ten. This rearrangement joins TRBV29-1 to TRBJ2-3; weak D call: TRBD1 (5 bases). The germline V gene encodes CDR1 SQVTM and CDR2 ANQGSEA. This CDR3 contains 14 residues. Trimming stripped 7 bases from V and 7 bases from J, with 21 bases between. For the CDR3, the DNA is TGCAGCGCAATGGGGCGGCTAGTCTTAAATACGCAGTATTTT. As protein: CSAMGRLVLNTQYF.

The V and J genes are TRBV5-1 and TRBJ2-1; 9 nucleotides align to TRBD2. Looked up from germline, CDR1 is SGHRS and CDR2 is YFSETQ. There are 15 residues in the CDR3. Losses at the gene ends were 4 bases for V and 1 base for J; bases not matched to a gene: 3. Here the CDR3 DNA reads TGCGCCAGCAGCAATAGCGGGAGTTCCTACAATGAGCAGTTCTTC. As protein: CASSNSGSSYNEQFF.

This clonotype came up a few times. V and J are TRBV12-3 or TRBV12-4 and TRBJ2-3; D is uncertain. This CDR3 region has 16 residues. V lost 1 base and J 3 bases, leaving 14 bases between the germline ends. The CDR3, as DNA: TGTGCCAGCAGTTTAGGGACGGTACCCACTACAGATACGCAGTATTTT. Translation: CASSLGTVPTTDTQYF.

This clonotype appeared a few times. The J gene is TRBJ2-7, the V gene TRBV6-2 or TRBV6-3; D not resolved. Germline lookup yields CDR1 MNHEY and CDR2 SVGEGT. The CDR3 length is 17 residues. Trimming left V 9 bases short and J 0 bases short, with 24 bases between. CDR3 DNA: TGTGCCAGTACAGACCCCCTCGGGTCCCAAAGCTCCTACGAGCAGTACTTC. Protein sequence: CASTDPLGSQSSYEQYF.

The table lists this clonotype with a few counts. The chain combines TRBV6-5 with TRBJ2-3, with D unresolved. Per the germline V gene, CDR1 is MNHEY and CDR2 is SVGAGI. This CDR3 has 13 amino acids. Trimming removed 0 bases from V and 2 bases from J, with 3 bases in between. CDR3 in DNA: TGTGCCAGCAGTTACTCGATCACAGATACGCAGTATTTT. It encodes CASSYSITDTQYF.

The chain is built from TRBV28 and TRBJ2-7; 11 nucleotides match TRBD1. The CDR3 has 15 amino acids. V gave up 7 bases and J gave up 5 bases; unmatched junction bases: 10. CDR1 is MDHEN, CDR2 SYDVKM, per germline. In DNA, the CDR3 is TGTGCCAGCACCTCATGGACAGGGGGCATCGACGAGCAGTACTTC. Amino acid sequence: CASTSWTGGIDEQYF.

This clonotype was observed a few times. V gene TRBV20-1 combines with J gene TRBJ2-7; TRBD2 agrees at 9 bases. This CDR3 is 16 amino acids long. The V gene end was trimmed by 1 base and the J gene end by 2 bases; junction bases not matched to a gene: 9. The germline V gene encodes CDR1 DFQATT and CDR2 SNEGSKA (reference sequence). CDR3 in amino acids: CSARGTSARSPYEQYF. As DNA, the CDR3 is TGCAGTGCTAGAGGGACTAGCGCTAGGTCCCCCTACGAGCAGTACTTC.

This clonotype was seen only a few times. This chain joins TRBV6-5 and TRBJ2-7, with 7 bases aligning to TRBD1. CDR1 and CDR2 from the germline V gene are MNHEY and SVGAGI. This CDR3 spans 15 amino acids. After removal of 2 bases from V and 0 bases from J, the junction contained 4 bases not matched to a gene. The CDR3 here is CASSYGAGGSYEQYF. The CDR3 DNA reads TGTGCCAGCAGTTACGGGGCAGGGGGCTCCTACGAGCAGTACTTC.

The V gene is TRBV24-1, the J gene TRBJ1-5; possible D gene TRBD1, 5 bases. In germline, CDR1 is KGHDR, CDR2 SFDVKD. This CDR3 contains 15 residues. V was pared by 4 bases and J by 6 bases, with 15 bases between. The CDR3 loop reads CATSEDTGPGQPQHF. The CDR3 coding sequence is TGTGCCACCAGTGAGGACACGGGGCCGGGTCAGCCCCAGCATTTT.

A few counts support this clonotype. This sequence joins TRBV20-1 and TRBJ2-5; TRBD2 matches 9 bases. The CDR3 consists of 16 residues. The V segment lost 1 base and the J segment 6 bases; nucleotides outside the gene matches: 12. Germline CDR1 reads DFQATT; CDR2 reads SNEGSKA (reference sequence). This chain's CDR3 is CSARGSGSGGPQTQYF. CDR3 coding DNA: TGCAGTGCTAGAGGTAGTGGTAGCGGGGGACCTCAGACCCAGTACTTC.

The gene calls are TRBV11-2 and TRBJ2-1; 13 bases are a match to TRBD2. V lost 5 bases to trimming and J lost 2 bases; unmatched junction nucleotides: 12. Germline loops: CDR1 SGHAT, CDR2 FQNNGV. The CDR3 length is 19 residues. The CDR3 DNA is TGTGCCAGCAGCCCGACAAGAGCCGGGACTAGCGGGGCCTACAATGAGCAGTTCTTC. Its protein is CASSPTRAGTSGAYNEQFF.

This chain uses TRBV28 with TRBJ2-3; maybe TRBD1 (6 bases). Trimming shortened V by 7 bases and J by 9 bases, and 14 bases separated the two germline ends. Germline CDR1 reads MDHEN; CDR2 reads SYDVKM. CDR3 length: 12 residues. In nucleotides, the CDR3 is TGTGCCAGCAATGGGGACACCCAGACGCAGTATTTT. This encodes CASNGDTQTQYF.

This clonotype was seen ten or more times. The V gene is TRBV29-1, the J gene TRBJ1-2; D call uncertain. This CDR3 is built from 14 residues. V lost 4 bases and J lost 0, with 12 bases in between. Germline lookup yields CDR1 SQVTM and CDR2 ANQGSEA. For the CDR3, the DNA is TGCAGCGTTGGTGACCGGGGATCTAACTATGGCTACACCTTC. The encoded protein is CSVGDRGSNYGYTF.

This clonotype was found many times. No DNA is shown, since the ends of the CDR3 on it are uncertain; the CDR3 is the one TCRdb lists. The V and J genes are TRBV27 and TRBJ1-1; the D segment call TRBD1 is taken from the table without a DNA check. CDR1 MNHEY and CDR2 SMNVEV come from the germline V gene (reference sequence). The CDR3 contains 13 residues when both ends are counted. CDR3 residues: CASSTSGGGVPFF.

The chain carries TRBV9 and TRBJ2-7, with D possibly being TRBD1 (6 bases). Trimming removed 4 bases from V and 3 bases from J, with 20 bases in between. CDR3 length: 16 amino acids. Germline loops: CDR1 SGDLS, CDR2 YYNGEE. The chain's CDR3 is CASSPRGPPDFYEQYF. CDR3 DNA: TGTGCCAGCAGCCCCAGGGGACCCCCTGACTTCTACGAGCAGTACTTC. The complete variable domain, with remaining parts taken from reference TRBV9 and TRBJ2-7, reads DSGVTQTPKHLITATGQRVTLRCSPRSGDLSVYWYQQSLDQGLQFLIQYYNGEERAKGNILERFSAQQFPDLHSELNLSSLELGDSALYFCASSPRGPPDFYEQYFGPGTRLTVT.

The chain has TRBV20-1 and TRBJ2-5, with TRBD1 matching over 9 bases. Germline CDR1 and CDR2: DFQATT and SNEGSKA (reference sequence). The CDR3 spans 14 residues. J was trimmed by 2 bases and V by 6 bases; bases with no gene match: 7. As DNA, the CDR3 is TGCAGTGCAACCGGGACAGGGCCTCAAGAGACCCAGTACTTC. Its translation is CSATGTGPQETQYF.

This clonotype was seen a few times. This chain connects TRBV15 to TRBJ2-2; TRBD1 is a possible D gene (6 bases). CDR1 LNHNV and CDR2 YYDKDF come from the germline V gene (reference sequence). V lost 5 bases and J lost 5, with 12 bases in between. The CDR3 extends over 14 amino acids. DNA for the CDR3: TGTGCCACCAGCGTCTCACAGGGAACCGGGGAGCTGTTTTTT. It translates to CATSVSQGTGELFF. The full variable domain, in which reference TRBV15 and TRBJ2-2 provide the parts outside the CDR3, is DAMVIQNPRYQVTQFGKPVTLSCSQTLNHNVMYWYQQKSSQAPKLLFHYYDKDFNNEADTPDNFQSRRPNTSFCFLDIRSPGLGDTAMYLCATSVSQGTGELFFGEGSRLTVL.

This clonotype was detected a few times. V and J are TRBV7-2 and TRBJ2-2; 10 bases line up with TRBD1. Trimming removed 5 bases from V and 6 bases from J; junction bases left unmatched: 9. Germline V lookup: CDR1 SGHTA, CDR2 FQGNSA. The CDR3 consists of 16 residues. CDR3 loop: CASSPMGGQGSGELFF. In DNA form, the CDR3 reads TGTGCCAGCAGCCCTATGGGGGGACAGGGGTCCGGGGAGCTGTTTTTT.

The rearrangement uses TRBV6-5 and TRBJ2-1; D not resolved. In germline, CDR1 is MNHEY, CDR2 SVGAGI. V lost 2 bases, J lost 7 bases, and 9 bases lay in between. This CDR3 has 13 residues. The CDR3 protein is CASSYNPANEQFF. In DNA form, the CDR3 reads TGTGCCAGCAGTTACAACCCGGCAAATGAGCAGTTCTTC.